The T cell receptor (beta chain) described here comes from a study of beta chain features in type 1 diabetes. Expressed TCRB transcripts were sequenced after all isolated RNA was converted to cDNA. Here immunoSEQ multiplex PCR was the method, and the copy in TCRdb shows in-frame clones only, minus some. This table holds about 470,000 clones, 25% to 35% found once. Every single donor gave one heparinised blood draw, and these averaged roughly 120 mL. Germline V gene lookup returns CDR1 MNHNY and CDR2 SVGAGI (reference sequence). The germline V and J ends were trimmed by 6 bases and 6 bases, with 15 bases remaining between them. The CDR3 is made up of 13 amino acids. Study-level findings and limits: Moderately but significantly shorter TCRB CDR3s were found in Type 1 diabetes patients in all four CD4+ subsets.

This clone was seen a handful of times. No antigen is known for it. The chain combines TRBV6-6 with TRBJ2-7, with D possibly TRBD1 on 6 matching bases. The sequencing input was naive CD4+ T cells from blood. The receptor was isolated from a man aged 18 to 30 in good health. CDR3 loop: CASRRTAAAEQYF. The CDR3 bases are TGTGCCAGCAGACGGACAGCGGCGGCCGAGCAGTACTTC.